The clone carrying this T cell receptor (beta chain) was seen a handful of times. Its antigen remains unknown. The CDR3 length is 13 residues. CDR1 and CDR2 from the germline V gene are SGHNT and YENEEA. V dropped 5 bases and J dropped 6 bases, with 11 bases sitting between them. PCR was performed using 60 Vbeta and 13 Jbeta primers. Sequencing used immunoSEQ multiplex PCR; TCRdb keeps in-frame clones, though not all of them. This table has 120,000 or so clones, approximately 80% appearing once. This sample is drawn from a study of cytomegalovirus exposure and HLA in healthy donors. Study-wide points: CMV serostatus was the sole immune exposure information available. In a later analysis, V- and J-gene trimming of beta chains associated with a DCLRE1C missense variant, replicated independently. Per a prior analysis, the majority of TCR beta V segments were productive roughly 90% or roughly 30% of the time.

The chain employs TRBV11-3 and TRBJ2-1; D possibly corresponds to TRBD1 (5 bases). The TCR was taken from a man aged 25 to 40 in good health and CMV-seropositive. The specimen sequenced was PBMCs. CDR3 protein: CASSLQGGNEQFF. CDR3 nucleotides: TGTGCCAGCAGCCTGCAGGGTGGCAATGAGCAGTTCTTC.